A selection of T cell receptor beta chains follows, all from one sample in a study of cytomegalovirus exposure and HLA in healthy donors. Measured with immunoSEQ multiplex PCR; TCRdb has only the in-frame clones, and not every one. The sample has roughly 200,000 clones, around four fifths seen once. Source material: PBMCs. Source of these receptors: a woman in her fifties or sixties in good health and CMV-seropositive. Each CDR3 is given with its conserved first and last residue. The D gene is left open where the match is weak. Not all rows give a size; the values are once, few, many and, for expanded clones, a class.

TRBJ2-7 | few | TRBV5-4 | NA | CASSQFDMSYEQYF | TGCGCCAGCAGCCAGTTTGACATGTCCTACGAGCAGTACTTC
TRBJ1-2 | once | TRBV30 | TRBD1 | CAWSVRGTGSYGYTF | TGTGCCTGGAGTGTACGGGGGACAGGTTCCTATGGCTACACCTTC
TRBJ2-3 | NA | TRBV14 | NA | CASSQGPVPRITDTQYF | TGTGCCAGCAGCCAAGGGCCTGTCCCTCGCATCACAGATACGCAGTATTTT
TRBJ1-1 | NA | TRBV28 | NA | CASRPNFVSEAFF | TGTGCCAGCAGGCCGAACTTCGTCTCTGAAGCTTTCTTT
TRBJ2-7 | NA | TRBV28 | NA | CASSPPTYEQYF | TGTGCCAGCAGCCCACCTACCTACGAGCAGTACTTC
TRBJ2-1 | NA | TRBV12-5 | TRBD1 | CASVPGGSNEQFF | TGTGCTAGTGTTCCAGGGGGTAGCAATGAGCAGTTCTTC
TRBJ2-1 | NA | TRBV7-3 | NA | CASSLTLGGFGNEQFF | TGTGCCAGCAGCTTAACGTTAGGAGGGTTTGGCAATGAGCAGTTCTTC
TRBJ1-6 | NA | TRBV28 | NA | CASSASIGSYNSPLHF | TGTGCCAGCAGTGCATCGATCGGCTCCTATAATTCACCCCTCCACTTT
TRBJ1-1 | few | TRBV18 | NA | CASSSGQNTEAFF | TGTGCCAGCTCATCGGGACAGAACACTGAAGCTTTCTTT
TRBJ2-3 | NA | TRBV7-9 | TRBD2 | CASSPSGRAEDTQYF | TGTGCCAGCAGCCCTAGCGGGAGGGCAGAGGATACGCAGTATTTT
TRBJ2-7 | NA | TRBV4-1 | NA | CASSQRDHTGRDEQYF | TGCGCCAGCAGCCAACGCGACCATACAGGGCGTGACGAGCAGTACTTC
TRBJ2-7 | NA | TRBV7-6 | TRBD2 | CASSLGRAGGPGEQYF | TGTGCCAGCAGCTTAGGGCGGGCGGGAGGGCCGGGAGAGCAGTACTTC
TRBJ2-5 | NA | TRBV7-9 | TRBD1 | CASTLGGTGVETQYF | TGTGCCAGCACCTTAGGGGGGACAGGGGTAGAGACCCAGTACTTC
TRBJ2-1 | NA | TRBV7-9 | TRBD2 | CASSPSGLAGGEQFF | TGTGCCAGCAGCCCCTCCGGACTAGCGGGAGGGGAGCAGTTCTTC
TRBJ2-6 | NA | TRBV5-1 | NA | CASSLVISGANGLTF | TGCGCCAGCAGCTTGGTAATATCTGGGGCCAACGGCCTGACTTTC
TRBJ1-3 | NA | TRBV7-8 | TRBD1 | CASSLANRGFGNTIYF | TGTGCCAGCAGCTTAGCAAACAGGGGGTTCGGAAACACCATATATTTT
TRBJ2-2 | NA | TRBV7-2 | TRBD2 | CASSVASGSRTGELFF | TGTGCCAGCAGCGTTGCTAGCGGGAGTAGGACCGGGGAGCTGTTTTTT
TRBJ1-1 | NA | TRBV5-1 | NA | CASRVNFHLNTEAFF | TGCGCCAGCAGGGTAAATTTTCACCTAAACACTGAAGCTTTCTTT
TRBJ2-7 | few | TRBV9 | TRBD1 | CASSPRDRSYEQYF | TGTGCCAGCAGCCCCCGGGACAGGTCCTACGAGCAGTACTTC
TRBJ1-2 | NA | TRBV6-6 | NA | CATLLNYGYTF | TGTGCCACCCTCCTGAACTATGGCTACACCTTC
TRBJ1-4 | NA | TRBV5-5 | TRBD1 | CASSLQGRVEKLFF | TGTGCCAGCAGCCTACAGGGGCGAGTTGAAAAACTGTTTTTT
TRBJ2-5 | NA | TRBV18 | NA | CASSPPGSGETQYF | TGTGCCAGCTCACCCCCGGGGTCGGGAGAGACCCAGTACTTC
TRBJ1-1 | few | TRBV30 | NA | CAWLWGRGRSEAFF | TGTGCCTGGCTCTGGGGCAGGGGAAGGTCTGAAGCTTTCTTT
TRBJ1-3 | few | TRBV6-5 | TRBD1 | CASSYSGQGKGNTIYF | TGTGCCAGCAGTTACTCCGGACAGGGGAAAGGAAACACCATATATTTT
TRBJ1-1 | NA | TRBV2 | NA | CASKLGGITEAFF | TGTGCCAGCAAACTAGGAGGGATCACTGAAGCTTTCTTT
TRBJ2-7 | NA | TRBV7-2 | TRBD2 | CASSPWTSGSYEQYF | TGTGCCAGCAGCCCCTGGACTAGCGGATCCTACGAGCAGTACTTC